Listed below are T cell receptor beta chains from one sample, sequenced in a study of blood T cell repertoires in COVID-19. Generated by immunoSEQ multiplex PCR, the TCRdb table keeps only in-frame clones and is missing some. The profile shows 140,000 to 150,000 clones, around 80% of them singletons. The specimen sequenced was PBMCs or T cells enriched from blood (not recorded which). Every receptor here comes from a woman aged 45 to 65 who had recovered from COVID-19. The CDR3 runs from the conserved cysteine through the conserved F or W. The order of the fields is V gene, D gene, J gene, clone size, CDR3 protein, CDR3 DNA. The D gene is left open where the match is weak. Expanded clones get a size class; other rows say once, few or many, or leave the size out.

TRBV29-1	TRBD1	TRBJ1-3	NA	CSIETGENTIYF	TGCAGCATAGAGACAGGGGAAAACACCATATATTTT
TRBV2	NA	TRBJ2-5	NA	CASSGAQLRELQYF	TGTGCCAGCAGTGGGGCCCAGTTACGGGAGCTGCAGTACTTC
TRBV28	NA	TRBJ2-5	NA	CASMSRALQETQYF	TGTGCCAGCATGAGCAGGGCCCTCCAAGAGACCCAGTACTTC
TRBV10-3	TRBD2	TRBJ2-3	NA	CAISPGLASIDTQYF	TGTGCCATTTCCCCGGGACTAGCAAGTATAGATACGCAGTATTTT
TRBV11-3	TRBD2	TRBJ2-1	NA	CASSLQSGGFGEQFF	TGTGCCAGCAGCTTACAGAGCGGGGGATTCGGTGAGCAGTTCTTC
TRBV27	TRBD2	TRBJ2-1	NA	CASSRLAGGAEQFF	TGTGCCAGCAGTCGACTAGCGGGGGGGGCTGAGCAGTTCTTC
TRBV5-1	NA	TRBJ1-1	NA	CATLGEAGTEAFF	TGCGCCACCCTAGGAGAGGCGGGGACTGAAGCTTTCTTT
TRBV3-1/TRBV3-2	TRBD2	TRBJ2-1	NA	CASSQWLAAYNEQFF	TGTGCCAGCAGCCAATGGCTAGCGGCCTACAATGAGCAGTTCTTC
TRBV5-1	NA	TRBJ2-1	NA	CASSGGPNNEQFF	TGCGCCAGCAGCGGGGGCCCTAACAATGAGCAGTTCTTC
TRBV24-1	TRBD2	TRBJ2-1	NA	CATSDLSGGGSYNEQFF	TGTGCCACCAGTGATCTTAGCGGGGGAGGCTCCTACAATGAGCAGTTCTTC
TRBV7-2	TRBD2	TRBJ2-3	NA	CASSLVGGGRDTQYF	TGTGCCAGCAGCTTAGTCGGGGGGGGCAGAGATACGCAGTATTTT
TRBV29-1	TRBD1	TRBJ1-2	NA	CSVETRGTGYTF	TGCAGCGTTGAAACCAGGGGGACTGGCTACACCTTC
TRBV27	NA	TRBJ1-6	NA	CASSLRGSPLHF	TGTGCCAGCAGTTTAAGGGGCTCACCCCTCCACTTT
TRBV5-5	TRBD1	TRBJ2-1	NA	CASSFGQGVDNEQFF	TGTGCCAGCAGCTTTGGACAGGGGGTCGACAATGAGCAGTTCTTC
TRBV19	TRBD1	TRBJ1-2	few	CASRMTGEAYGYTF	TGTGCCAGTAGGATGACAGGGGAGGCCTATGGCTACACCTTC
TRBV20-1	NA	TRBJ1-4	NA	CSASSGNIGKLFF	TGCAGTGCTAGTTCGGGTAATATCGGAAAACTGTTTTTT
TRBV24-1	NA	TRBJ1-2	NA	CATSDPAGDNYGYTF	TGTGCCACCAGTGATCCCGCCGGGGATAACTATGGCTACACCTTC